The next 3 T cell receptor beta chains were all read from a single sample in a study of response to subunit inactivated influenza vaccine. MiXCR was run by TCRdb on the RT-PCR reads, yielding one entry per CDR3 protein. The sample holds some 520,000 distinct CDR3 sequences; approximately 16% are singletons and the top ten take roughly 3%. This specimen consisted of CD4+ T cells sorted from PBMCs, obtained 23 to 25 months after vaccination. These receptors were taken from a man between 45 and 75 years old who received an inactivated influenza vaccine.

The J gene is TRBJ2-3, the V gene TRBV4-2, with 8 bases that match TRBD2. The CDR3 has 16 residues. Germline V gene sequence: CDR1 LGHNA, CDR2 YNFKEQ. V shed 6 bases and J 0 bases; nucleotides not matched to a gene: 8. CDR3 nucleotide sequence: TGTGCCAGCAGGGCCACGGCGGGGGGTAGCACAGATACGCAGTATTTT. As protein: CASRATAGGSTDTQYF.

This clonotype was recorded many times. CDR3 amino acids: CASRPLAGGYNEQFF. The CDR3 DNA reads as TGTGCCAGCAGACCACTAGCGGGGGGGTACAATGAGCAGTTCTTC. The chain is built from TRBV14 and TRBJ2-1; 13 nucleotides match TRBD2. Germline lookup yields CDR1 SGHDN and CDR2 FVKESK. The CDR3 sequence is 15 residues long. Trimming cost V 6 bases and J 4 bases; bases outside gene matches: 3.

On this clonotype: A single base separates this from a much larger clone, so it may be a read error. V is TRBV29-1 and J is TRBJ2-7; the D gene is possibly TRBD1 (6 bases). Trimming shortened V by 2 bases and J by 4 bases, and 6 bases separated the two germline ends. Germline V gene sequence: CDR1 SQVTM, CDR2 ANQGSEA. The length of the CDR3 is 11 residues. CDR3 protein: CSVEQGYEQYF. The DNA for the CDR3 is TGCAGCGTTGAACAGGGGTACGAGCAGTACTTC.